This T cell receptor beta chain originates from a study of CXCR3-negative and CXCR3-positive naive CD8 T cells. Whole-study findings and limits: Comparison of naive CXCR3-negative and CXCR3-positive cells revealed similar TRBV-TRBJ usage, while memory cells differed. Comparison of naive cells showed more hydrophobic TRB CDR3s in CXCR3-positive than in CXCR3-negative naive cells.

Looked up from germline, CDR1 is MNHNY and CDR2 is SVGAGI (reference sequence). The CDR3 is 19 residues long. A remark on this clonotype: Its cognate antigen is unknown.

5' RACE with UMI labels generated the TRB cDNA libraries. TCRdb re-called the 5' RACE reads and shows each CDR3 protein once, DNA omitted. Its clone listing holds about 39,000 distinct CDR3 sequences. Input material: naive CXCR3- CD8+ T cells from blood. Sample subset: CD45RO-CCR7+CD27+CD95- naive CD8+ T cells lacking CXCR3 (TNR3-). This TCR was sampled from a human donor in good health. Some clones in this sample may be carry-over from other donors' samples. The chain is built from TRBV6-6 and TRBJ1-2; TCRdb outputs TRBD1, but without DNA this stays unchecked. The chain's CDR3 is CASSYHASGQGAGDYGYTF.